This TCR beta chain was captured in a study of blood T cell repertoires in COVID-19. For the study at large: T cells, B-cell-depleted T cells, or PBMCs supplied cDNA or gDNA.

CDR1 and CDR2 from the germline V gene are GTSNPN and SVGIG (reference sequence). The CDR3 loop spans 13 amino acids. Trimming took 2 bases from V and 7 from J, leaving 13 bases between them. The protocol was immunoSEQ multiplex PCR, while the TCRdb copy is restricted to in-frame clones and leaves out a portion. Of tens of thousands of clones listed, over 80% were seen once; the top ten hold over 10%. This clone has only a few counts. V usage is TRBV30 and J usage is TRBJ2-3, with D possibly being TRBD1 (6 bases). Sequencing used peripheral blood. This TCR was recovered from a human donor in a cohort sampled during active COVID-19. CDR3 DNA sequence: TGTGCCTGGAGTCAGACAGGCTCGAATACGCAGTATTTT. Encoded protein: CAWSQTGSNTQYF.